This paragraph covers one TCR beta chain sequence. Its antigen remains unknown. Sequencing was performed with immunoSEQ multiplex PCR; in TCRdb, only in-frame clones are kept and a portion is missing. The sample lists more than 95,000 clones, approximately 90% occurring once. These data are taken from a study of T cell responses to AZD1222 COVID-19 vaccine. Study summary: Some second doses came at about 4 weeks and others at about 12 weeks; these were pooled. Findings and limits, study-wide: The study found vaccine-associated CD4 TCRs spanning spike, dominant at 160-218 and 743-854. Spike-specific TCR breadth and depth grew following two AZD1222 doses.

V lost 4 bases to trimming and J lost 3 bases; unmatched junction nucleotides: 5. CDR3 length: 14 residues. The germline V gene encodes CDR1 KGHSH and CDR2 LQKENI. Sequencing was performed on peripheral blood, taken on day 0 of AZD1222 vaccination. This sequence joins TRBV18 and TRBJ2-5; 7 nucleotides align to TRBD2. The sequence derives from an adult in good health. The CDR3 coding sequence is TGTGCCAGCTCACAGAGGGAGGGGAAAGAGACCCAGTACTTC. It translates to CASSQREGKETQYF.